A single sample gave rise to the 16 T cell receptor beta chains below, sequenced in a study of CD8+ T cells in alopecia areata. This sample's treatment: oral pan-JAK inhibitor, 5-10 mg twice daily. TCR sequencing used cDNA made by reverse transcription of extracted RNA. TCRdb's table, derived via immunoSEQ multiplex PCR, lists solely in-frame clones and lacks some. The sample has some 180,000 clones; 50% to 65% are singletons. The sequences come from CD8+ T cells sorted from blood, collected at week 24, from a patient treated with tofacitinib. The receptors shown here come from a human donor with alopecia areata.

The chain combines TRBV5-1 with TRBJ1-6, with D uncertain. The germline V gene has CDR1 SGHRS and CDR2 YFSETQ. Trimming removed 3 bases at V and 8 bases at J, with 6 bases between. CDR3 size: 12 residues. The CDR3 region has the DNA TGCGCCAGCAGCTCCGGGGATTCACCCCTCCACTTT. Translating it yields CASSSGDSPLHF.

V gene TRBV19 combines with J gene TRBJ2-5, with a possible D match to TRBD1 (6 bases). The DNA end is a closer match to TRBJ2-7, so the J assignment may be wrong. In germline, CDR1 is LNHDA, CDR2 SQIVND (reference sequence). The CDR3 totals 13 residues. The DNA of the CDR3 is TGTGCCAGCCCAGGACAGACGAGATACGAGCAGTACTTC. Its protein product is CASPGQTRYEQYF.

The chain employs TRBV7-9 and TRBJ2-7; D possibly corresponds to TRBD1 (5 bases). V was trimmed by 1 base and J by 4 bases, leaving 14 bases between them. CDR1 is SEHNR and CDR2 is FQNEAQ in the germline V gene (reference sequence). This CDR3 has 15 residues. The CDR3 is CASSLDLQGSYEQYF. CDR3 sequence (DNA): TGTGCCAGCAGCTTAGATCTCCAGGGTAGTTACGAGCAGTACTTC.

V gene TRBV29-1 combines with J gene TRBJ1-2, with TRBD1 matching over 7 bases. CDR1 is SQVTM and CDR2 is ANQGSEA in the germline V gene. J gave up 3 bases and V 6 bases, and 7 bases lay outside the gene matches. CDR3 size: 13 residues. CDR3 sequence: CSVERQGHYGYTF. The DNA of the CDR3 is TGCAGCGTGGAAAGACAGGGACACTATGGCTACACCTTC.

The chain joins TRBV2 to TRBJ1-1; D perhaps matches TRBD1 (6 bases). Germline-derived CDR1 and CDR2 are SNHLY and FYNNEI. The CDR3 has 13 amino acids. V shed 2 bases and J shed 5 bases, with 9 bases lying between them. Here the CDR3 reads CASSEIQGTEAFF. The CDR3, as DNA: TGTGCCAGCAGTGAAATACAGGGTACTGAAGCTTTCTTT.

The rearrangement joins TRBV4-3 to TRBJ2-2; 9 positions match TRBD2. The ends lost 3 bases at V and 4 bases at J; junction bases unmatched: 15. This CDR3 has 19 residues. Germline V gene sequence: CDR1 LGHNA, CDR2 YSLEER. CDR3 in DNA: TGCGCCAGCAGCCAGGATCGAGCGGGGGGCCCCGGTGGCACCGGGGAGCTGTTTTTT. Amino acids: CASSQDRAGGPGGTGELFF.

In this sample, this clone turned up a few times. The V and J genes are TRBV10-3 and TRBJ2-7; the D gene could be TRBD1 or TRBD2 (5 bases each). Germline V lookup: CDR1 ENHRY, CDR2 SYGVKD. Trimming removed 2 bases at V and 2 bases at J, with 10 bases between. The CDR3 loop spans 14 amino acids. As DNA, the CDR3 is TGTGCCATCAGTGAGAGGGACGCGGCCTACGAGCAGTACTTC. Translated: CAISERDAAYEQYF.

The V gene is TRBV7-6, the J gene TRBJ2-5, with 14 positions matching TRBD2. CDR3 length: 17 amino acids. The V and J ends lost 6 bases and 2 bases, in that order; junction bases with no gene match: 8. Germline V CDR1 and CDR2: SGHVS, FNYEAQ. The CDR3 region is CASSYGLAGGSQETQYF. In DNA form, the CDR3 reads TGTGCCAGCAGTTACGGACTAGCGGGGGGATCTCAAGAGACCCAGTACTTC.

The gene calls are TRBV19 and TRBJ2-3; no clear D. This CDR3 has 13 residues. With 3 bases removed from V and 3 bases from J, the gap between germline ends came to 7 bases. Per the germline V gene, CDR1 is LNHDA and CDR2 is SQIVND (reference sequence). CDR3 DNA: TGTGCCAGTAGTATTCGTCTGACAGATACGCAGTATTTT. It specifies CASSIRLTDTQYF.

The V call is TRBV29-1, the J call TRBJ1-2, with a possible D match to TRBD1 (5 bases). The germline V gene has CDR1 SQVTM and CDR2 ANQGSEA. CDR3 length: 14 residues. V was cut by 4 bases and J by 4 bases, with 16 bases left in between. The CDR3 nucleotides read TGCAGCGTTGTTTTTAGGGGTTTAGGCTATGGCTACACCTTC. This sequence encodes CSVVFRGLGYGYTF.

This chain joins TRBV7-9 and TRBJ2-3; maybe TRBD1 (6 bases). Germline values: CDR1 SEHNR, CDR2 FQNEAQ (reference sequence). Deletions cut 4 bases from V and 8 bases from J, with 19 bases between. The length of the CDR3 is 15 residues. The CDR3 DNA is TGTGCCAGCAGCTCACGGGACACGGGCACCGGTACGCAGTATTTT. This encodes CASSSRDTGTGTQYF. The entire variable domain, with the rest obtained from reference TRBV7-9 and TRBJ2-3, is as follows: DTGVSQNPRHKITKRGQNVTFRCDPISEHNRLYWYRQTLGQGPEFLTYFQNEAQLEKSRLLSDRFSAERPKGSFSTLEIQRTEQGDSAMYLCASSSRDTGTGTQYFGPGTRLTVL.

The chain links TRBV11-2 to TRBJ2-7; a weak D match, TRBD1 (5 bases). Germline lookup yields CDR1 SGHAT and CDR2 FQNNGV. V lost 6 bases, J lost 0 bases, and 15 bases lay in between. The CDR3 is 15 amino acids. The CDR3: CASSYTGASSYEQYF. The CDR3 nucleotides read TGTGCCAGCAGTTATACAGGAGCTAGCTCCTACGAGCAGTACTTC.

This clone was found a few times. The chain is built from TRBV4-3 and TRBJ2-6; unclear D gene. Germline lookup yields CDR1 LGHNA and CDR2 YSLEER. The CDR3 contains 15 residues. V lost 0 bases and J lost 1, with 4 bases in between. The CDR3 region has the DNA TGCGCCAGCAGCCAAGATCTTTCTGGGGCCAACGTCCTGACTTTC. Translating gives CASSQDLSGANVLTF.

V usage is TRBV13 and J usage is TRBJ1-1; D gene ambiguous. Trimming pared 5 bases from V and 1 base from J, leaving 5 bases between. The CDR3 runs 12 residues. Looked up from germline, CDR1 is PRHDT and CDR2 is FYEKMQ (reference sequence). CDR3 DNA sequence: TGTGCCAGCAGCCCCGAGAACACTGAAGCTTTCTTT. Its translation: CASSPENTEAFF. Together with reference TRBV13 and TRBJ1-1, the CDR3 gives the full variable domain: AAGVIQSPRHLIKEKRETATLKCYPIPRHDTVYWYQQGPGQDPQFLISFYEKMQSDKGSIPDRFSAQQFSDYHSELNMSSLELGDSALYFCASSPENTEAFFGQGTRLTVV.

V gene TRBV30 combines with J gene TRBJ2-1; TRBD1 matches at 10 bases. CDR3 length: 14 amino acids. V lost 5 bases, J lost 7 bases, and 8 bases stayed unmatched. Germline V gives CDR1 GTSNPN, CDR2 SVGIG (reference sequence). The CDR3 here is CAWARQGARNEQFF. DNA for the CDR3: TGTGCCTGGGCCCGACAGGGGGCACGGAATGAGCAGTTCTTC.

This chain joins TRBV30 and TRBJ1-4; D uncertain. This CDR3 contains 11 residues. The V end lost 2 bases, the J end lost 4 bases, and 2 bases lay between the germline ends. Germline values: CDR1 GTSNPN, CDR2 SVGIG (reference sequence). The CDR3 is CAWSFNEKLFF. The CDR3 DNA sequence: TGTGCCTGGAGTTTTAATGAAAAACTGTTTTTT.